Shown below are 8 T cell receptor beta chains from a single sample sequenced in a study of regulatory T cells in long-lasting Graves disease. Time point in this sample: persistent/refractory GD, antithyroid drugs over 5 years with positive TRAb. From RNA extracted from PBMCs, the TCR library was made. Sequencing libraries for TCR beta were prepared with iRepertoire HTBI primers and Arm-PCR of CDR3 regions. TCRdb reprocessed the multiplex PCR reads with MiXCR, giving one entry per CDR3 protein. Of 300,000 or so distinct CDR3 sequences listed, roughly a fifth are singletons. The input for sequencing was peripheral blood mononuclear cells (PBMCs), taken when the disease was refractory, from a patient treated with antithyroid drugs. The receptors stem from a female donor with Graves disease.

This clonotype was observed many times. CDR3 amino acids: CASSTPGVTDTEAFF. In DNA, the CDR3 is TGTGCCAGCAGTACCCCAGGGGTTACTGACACTGAAGCTTTCTTT. V gene TRBV6-1 combines with J gene TRBJ1-1, with D possibly matching TRBD1 (6 bases). The CDR3 totals 15 residues. The V end lost 5 bases, the J end lost 3 bases, and 16 bases lay between the germline ends. In germline, CDR1 is MNHNS, CDR2 SASEGT.

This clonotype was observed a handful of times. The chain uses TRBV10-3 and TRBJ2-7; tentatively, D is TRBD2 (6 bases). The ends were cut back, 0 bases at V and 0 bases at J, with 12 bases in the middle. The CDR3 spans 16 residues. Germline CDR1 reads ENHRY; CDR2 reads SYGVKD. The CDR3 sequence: CAISESRDSSSYEQYF. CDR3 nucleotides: TGTGCCATCAGTGAGTCCCGGGACTCGAGCTCCTACGAGCAGTACTTC.

The CDR3 spells CASGWDIQPQHF. The CDR3 DNA is TGTGCTAGTGGTTGGGACATTCAGCCCCAGCATTTT. This rearrangement joins TRBV12-5 to TRBJ1-5, with a possible D match to TRBD1 (6 bases). V was trimmed by 4 bases and J by 6 bases, leaving 7 bases between them. The CDR3 length is 12 residues. Germline loops: CDR1 LGHNT, CDR2 FRNRAP.

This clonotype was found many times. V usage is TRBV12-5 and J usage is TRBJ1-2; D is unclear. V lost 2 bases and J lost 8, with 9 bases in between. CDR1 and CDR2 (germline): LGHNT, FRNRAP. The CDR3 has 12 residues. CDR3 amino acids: CASGLSLRGYTF. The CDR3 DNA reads TGTGCTAGTGGTTTGTCCCTTCGGGGCTACACCTTC.

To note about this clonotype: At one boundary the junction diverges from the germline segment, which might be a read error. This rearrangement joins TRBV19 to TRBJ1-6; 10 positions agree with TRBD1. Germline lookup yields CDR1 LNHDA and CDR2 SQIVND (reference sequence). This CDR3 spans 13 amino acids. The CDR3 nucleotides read TGTGCCGGTAGAGACAGGGGGCTGTCACCCCTCCACTTT. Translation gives CAGRDRGLSPLHF.

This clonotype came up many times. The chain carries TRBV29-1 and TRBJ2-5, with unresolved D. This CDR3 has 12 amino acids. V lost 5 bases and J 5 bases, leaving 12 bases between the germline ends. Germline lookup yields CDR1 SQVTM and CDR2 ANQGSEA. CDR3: CSVFTAHETQYF. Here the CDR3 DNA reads TGCAGCGTTTTCACAGCACATGAGACCCAGTACTTC. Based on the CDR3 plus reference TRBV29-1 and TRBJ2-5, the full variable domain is SAVISQKPSRDICQRGTSLTIQCQVDSQVTMMFWYRQQPGQSLTLIATANQGSEATYESGFVIDKFPISRPNLTFSTLTVSNMSPEDSSIYLCSVFTAHETQYFGPGTRLLVL.

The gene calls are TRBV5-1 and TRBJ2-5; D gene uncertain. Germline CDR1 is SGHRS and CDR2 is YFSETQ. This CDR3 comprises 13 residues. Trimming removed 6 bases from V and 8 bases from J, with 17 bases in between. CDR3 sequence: CASTPHSGRTQYF. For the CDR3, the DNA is TGCGCCAGCACCCCACACAGTGGAAGAACCCAGTACTTC.

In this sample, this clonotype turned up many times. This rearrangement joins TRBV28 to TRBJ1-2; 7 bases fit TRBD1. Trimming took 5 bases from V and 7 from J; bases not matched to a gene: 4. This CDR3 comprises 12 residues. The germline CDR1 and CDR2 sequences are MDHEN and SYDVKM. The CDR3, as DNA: TGTGCCAGCAGTACAGGGGATGGTGGCTACACCTTC. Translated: CASSTGDGGYTF.